This T cell receptor (beta chain) was identified during a study of CD8 T cells in ankylosing spondylitis. Overall study results and limits: The clones that were linked to disease were reported to be significantly enriched in matched synovial fluid samples from ankylosing spondylitis patients. Before this, some motif variants had been reported in reactive arthritis synovial fluid and blood. Relatively scarce in peripheral blood, disease-linked clones were CD8+.

V trimming: 6 bases; J trimming: 2 bases; junction bases outside the gene matches: 7. The CDR3 sequence is 15 residues long. Germline CDR1 is LNHNV and CDR2 is YYDKDF (reference sequence). Concerning this clonotype itself: Its antigen is unknown.

The TCR beta libraries were generated through quantitative 5'-RACE incorporating molecular barcodes. MiXCR was run by TCRdb on the 5' RACE reads, yielding one entry per CDR3 protein. The sample has around 100,000 distinct CDR3 sequences, more than 20% seen once. The V call is TRBV15, the J call TRBJ2-7, with 10 bases fitting TRBD1. This clonotype originated in a male donor with ankylosing spondylitis. Sequences were obtained from synovial fluid, either unsorted or a sorted T cell fraction (not recorded which). CDR3 nucleotide sequence: TGTGCCACCAGTCGAGGCGGGACAGGGGCCTACGAGCAGTACTTC. Amino acid sequence: CATSRGGTGAYEQYF.